Listed below are T cell receptor beta chains from one sample, sequenced in a study of blood T cells in healthy people across ages. TCRdb used MiXCR to reprocess the 5' RACE reads, holding one entry per CDR3 protein. This table holds approximately 960,000 distinct CDR3 sequences, almost 30% found once. These sequences were also reported in another study, on T cells of mothers and their children.

Sequences were obtained from blood. Source of these receptors: a woman aged 40 to 50 in good health. The CDR3 runs from the conserved cysteine through the conserved F or W. The D gene is left open where the match is weak. Clone size is shown for a subset of rows, as once, few, many or a class of expanded clone.

NA	15	NA	TRBV20-1	TRBJ2-7	CSAQNRDMGTYEQYF	TGCAGTGCTCAGAACAGGGACATGGGAACCTACGAGCAGTACTTC
few	16	NA	TRBV9	TRBJ1-6	CASSVGGDHYNSPLHF	TGTGCCAGCAGCGTAGGTGGGGACCACTATAATTCACCCCTCCACTTT
many	13	TRBD1	TRBV20-1	TRBJ2-7	CSAKDRVLYEQYF	TGCAGTGCTAAAGACAGGGTTCTCTACGAGCAGTACTTC
NA	14	TRBD1	TRBV12-3/TRBV12-4	TRBJ1-1	CASNLGQMNTEAFF	TGTGCCAGCAATTTGGGACAGATGAACACTGAAGCTTTCTTT
NA	17	TRBD1	TRBV5-1	TRBJ2-5	CASSFSPGQGTQETQYF	TGCGCCAGCAGCTTCAGTCCGGGACAGGGAACGCAAGAGACCCAGTACTTC
NA	15	TRBD1	TRBV20-1	TRBJ1-2	CSARGSRDRNYGYTF	TGCAGTGCTAGAGGGTCCCGGGACAGAAACTATGGCTACACCTTC
NA	13	TRBD2	TRBV11-3	TRBJ2-1	CASSGRGNNEQFF	TGTGCCAGCAGCGGGAGGGGAAACAATGAGCAGTTCTTC
many	13	NA	TRBV20-1	TRBJ1-4	CSARVARGEKLFF	TGCAGTGCTAGAGTGGCGCGTGGTGAAAAACTGTTTTTT
many	14	NA	TRBV5-1	TRBJ1-1	CASSATQGNTEAFF	TGCGCCAGCAGCGCAACCCAGGGTAACACTGAAGCTTTCTTT
NA	15	NA	TRBV10-3	TRBJ2-7	CAISESSDGSYEQYF	TGTGCCATCAGTGAGTCGAGCGACGGTTCCTACGAGCAGTACTTC
few	16	TRBD2	TRBV20-1	TRBJ2-3	CSASTTSGARTDTQYF	TGCAGTGCTAGTACCACTAGCGGGGCCCGCACAGATACGCAGTATTTT
many	15	NA	TRBV4-3	TRBJ1-2	CASSHAAGDKYGYTF	TGCGCCAGCAGCCACGCTGCGGGGGACAAGTATGGCTACACCTTC
NA	17	NA	TRBV18	TRBJ2-7	CASSPPEGLEGSYEQYF	TGTGCCAGCTCACCACCGGAGGGGCTAGAGGGCTCCTACGAGCAGTACTTC
many	14	NA	TRBV29-1	TRBJ2-7	CSVEGGAATYEQYF	TGCAGCGTCGAAGGTGGGGCAGCTACCTACGAGCAGTACTTC
NA	17	TRBD1	TRBV5-1	TRBJ2-3	CASSSLSRGFGTDTQYF	TGCGCCAGCAGCTCCCTGAGCAGGGGGTTTGGCACAGATACGCAGTATTTT
NA	16	NA	TRBV5-1	TRBJ2-3	CASSPRRDSSTDTQYF	TGCGCCAGCAGCCCACGAAGGGATTCTAGCACAGATACGCAGTATTTT